This T cell receptor beta chain appears in the sequencing data of a study of T-cell reconstitution after alpha-beta-depleted transplantation in children. The CDR3 runs 14 residues. Per germline, CDR1 SGHRS and CDR2 YFSETQ. The TCRbeta library incorporated unique molecular identifiers. TCRdb used MiXCR to reprocess the PCR reads, holding one entry per CDR3 protein. Of about 500,000 distinct CDR3 sequences listed, roughly 33% were seen once; the top ten hold under 3%. This clonotype was seen at least ten times. A junction boundary mismatches the germline segment, possibly from a read error. The source is a human donor who donated a stem cell graft to a child with aplastic anemia. The source was PBMCs from the stem cell graft donor, collected from the stem cell graft. The chain has TRBV5-1 and TRBJ1-4; no firm D call. The CDR3 nucleotides read TGTGCCAGCAGTTTGGGTGCAACTAATGAAAAACTGTTTTTT. Its protein product is CASSLGATNEKLFF.